Shown below are 30 T cell receptor beta chains from a single sample sequenced in a study of blood T cell repertoires in COVID-19 (dated by TCRdb to about 2020). Library creation used the immunoSEQ multiplex PCR assay. TCRdb holds this immuneACCESS table with in-frame rearrangements only. Some clones are missing; in checked studies, unresolved V genes explain under half, and the rest has no known cause. In this sample the table shows 110,000 or so clones, roughly 80% of which occur a single time. 1.5% to 1.7% of the sample comes from the top ten. Sequenced sample: peripheral blood. The receptors were sampled from a man aged 50-59 years with acute or convalescent COVID-19.

The chain is built from TRBV5-1 and TRBJ1-2, with 10 bases that match TRBD1. In germline, CDR1 is SGHRS, CDR2 YFSETQ. V dropped 4 bases and J dropped 7; count of bases not matched to a gene: 7. This CDR3 is 14 amino acids long. In DNA form, the CDR3 reads TGCGCCAGCAGCGGTGGACAGGGGGTCTTTGGCTACACCTTC. This gives the protein CASSGGQGVFGYTF.

This chain connects TRBV11-2 to TRBJ1-1; possible D gene TRBD1, 6 bases. From germline, CDR1 is SGHAT and CDR2 FQNNGV. V shed 6 bases and J shed 4 bases, with 12 bases lying between them. This CDR3 comprises 13 residues. CDR3 sequence (DNA): TGTGCCAGCAGGTCGGCAGGGGTCACTGAAGCTTTCTTT. This sequence encodes CASRSAGVTEAFF.

V and J are TRBV27 and TRBJ1-1; possibly TRBD1 for D (5 bases). Germline V CDR1 and CDR2: MNHEY, SMNVEV (reference sequence). V was pared by 2 bases and J by 0 bases, with 10 bases between. This CDR3 has 15 amino acids. DNA for the CDR3: TGTGCCAGCAGTTTAGACAGAATAATGAACACTGAAGCTTTCTTT. Translating it yields CASSLDRIMNTEAFF.

This clone was counted only a few times. The rearrangement uses TRBV19 and TRBJ1-1, with D unresolved. V gave up 4 bases and J gave up 5 bases, with 11 bases separating them. The CDR3 totals 13 residues. Germline CDR1 is LNHDA and CDR2 is SQIVND (reference sequence). CDR3: CASSNGLETEAFF. The CDR3 DNA follows: TGTGCCAGTAGTAATGGATTGGAGACTGAAGCTTTCTTT.

This chain joins TRBV6-5 and TRBJ1-2; 9 bases map to TRBD1. V gave up 7 bases and J gave up 6 bases; unmatched junction bases: 3. The CDR3 is 12 residues long. Germline V gene lookup returns CDR1 MNHEY and CDR2 SVGAGI. The CDR3 protein is CASKRTGDGYTF. The CDR3 DNA follows: TGTGCCAGCAAACGGACAGGGGATGGCTACACCTTC.

The chain recombines TRBV4-1 with TRBJ1-3, with TRBD1 matching 7 bases. There are 16 residues in the CDR3. The V segment lost 0 bases and the J segment 0 bases; nucleotides outside the gene matches: 2. Germline V lookup: CDR1 MGHRA, CDR2 YSYEKL. The CDR3 DNA sequence: TGCGCCAGCAGCCAAGACAGGGGGTTCTCTGGAAACACCATATATTTT. It is translated as CASSQDRGFSGNTIYF.

The V call is TRBV10-2, the J call TRBJ2-7; 8 bases align to TRBD2. The CDR3 sequence is 14 residues long. V lost 5 bases and J lost 3; bases outside the gene matches: 6. CDR1 WSHSY and CDR2 SAAADI come from the germline V gene. The CDR3 DNA is TGCGCCAGCAGTTTGCGGGGGGCTATCTACGAGCAGTACTTC. This codes for CASSLRGAIYEQYF.

The chain employs TRBV6-5 and TRBJ1-2; 12 bases agree with TRBD1. Germline CDR1 reads MNHEY; CDR2 reads SVGAGI. The CDR3 contains 16 residues. V dropped 2 bases and J dropped 6; count of bases not matched to a gene: 7. The CDR3 protein is CASSYVGQGATDGYTF. The CDR3 nucleotides are TGTGCCAGCAGTTACGTGGGACAGGGGGCAACGGATGGCTACACCTTC.

The chain links TRBV5-1 to TRBJ2-5, with TRBD2 matching over 13 bases. V trimming: 2 bases; J trimming: 5 bases; junction bases outside the gene matches: 6. This CDR3 has 16 residues. The V gene's germline CDR1 is SGHRS and CDR2 YFSETQ. The CDR3 protein is CASSFGTSGDGETQYF. The CDR3 bases are TGCGCCAGCAGCTTTGGGACTAGCGGGGACGGGGAGACCCAGTACTTC.

The chain is built from TRBV19 and TRBJ2-7; perhaps TRBD2 as D (7 bases). Between the trimmed V and J ends, which lost 3 bases and 5 bases, there was a span of 14 bases. CDR1 LNHDA and CDR2 SQIVND come from the germline V gene (reference sequence). The CDR3 sequence is 14 residues long. DNA for the CDR3: TGTGCCAGTAGTATGGGGGGGGCGGCCCACGAGCAGTACTTC. It translates to CASSMGGAAHEQYF.

A few counts support this clone. The chain joins TRBV6-4 to TRBJ1-2; 7 bases match TRBD1. The V segment lost 0 bases and the J segment 8 bases; nucleotides outside the gene matches: 3. The CDR3 totals 13 residues. CDR1 is MRHNA and CDR2 is SNTAGT in the germline V gene. The CDR3 loop is CASSDSGGSGYTF. Written as DNA, the CDR3 is TGTGCCAGCAGTGACTCAGGGGGCAGCGGCTACACCTTC.

This sequence joins TRBV5-6 and TRBJ2-2, with D perhaps TRBD2 (6 bases). Trimming shortened V by 0 bases and J by 0 bases, and 9 bases separated the two germline ends. The germline V gene encodes CDR1 SGHDT and CDR2 YYEEEE. This CDR3 comprises 16 residues. The CDR3 loop is CASSLEEGANTGELFF. In DNA, the CDR3 is TGTGCCAGCAGCTTGGAGGAGGGAGCGAACACCGGGGAGCTGTTTTTT.

The CDR3 nucleotides read TGTGCCAGCAGCTTAAGGCGGGGGGGCCCAGATACGCAGTATTTT. Translation: CASSLRRGGPDTQYF. The chain joins TRBV7-3 to TRBJ2-3; 9 bases are shared with TRBD2. CDR3 size: 15 residues. Germline V gene data show CDR1 as SGHTA and CDR2 as FQGTGA. V lost 1 base and J lost 4; bases outside the gene matches: 3.

The chain combines TRBV5-1 with TRBJ1-1, with 9 bases matching TRBD1. V was clipped by 4 bases and J by 5 bases; unmatched bases: 3. CDR3 length: 13 amino acids. CDR1 is SGHRS, CDR2 YFSETQ, per germline. CDR3 amino acids: CASSRTGETEAFF. CDR3 nucleotide sequence: TGCGCCAGCAGCCGGACAGGGGAGACTGAAGCTTTCTTT. Looking up the rest from reference TRBV5-1 and TRBJ1-1 gives the full variable domain: KAGVTQTPRYLIKTRGQQVTLSCSPISGHRSVSWYQQTPGQGLQFLFEYFSETQRNKGNFPGRFSGRQFSNSRSEMNVSTLELGDSALYLCASSRTGETEAFFGQGTRLTVV.

This clone was counted between two and nine times. The genes are TRBV3-1 (or the pseudogene TRBV3-2) and TRBJ2-7; 11 bases are a match to TRBD1. This CDR3 is built from 14 residues. CDR1 LGHDT and CDR2 YNNKEL come from the germline V gene (reference sequence). V shed 5 bases and J 6 bases; nucleotides not matched to a gene: 6. For the CDR3, the DNA is TGTGCCAGCAGCGCACGGACAGGGGGCGGCGAGCAGTACTTC. Translated: CASSARTGGGEQYF.

Only one count was recorded for this clone. The rearrangement uses TRBV3-1 (or the pseudogene TRBV3-2) and TRBJ2-1; D is possibly TRBD2 (6 bases). Trimming took off 3 bases at V and 7 bases at J, with 10 bases between the two ends. Looked up from germline, CDR1 is LGHDT and CDR2 is YNNKEL (reference sequence). The CDR3 runs 13 residues. CDR3 residues: CASSQTSRNEQFF. CDR3 DNA: TGTGCCAGCAGCCAGACTAGTCGGAATGAGCAGTTCTTC.

The CDR3 spells CASSYSRVGYEQYF. The CDR3 nucleotides are TGCGCCAGCAGCTACTCCAGGGTTGGATACGAGCAGTACTTC. The chain uses TRBV5-1 and TRBJ2-7, with TRBD1 as a possible D gene (5 bases). CDR3 size: 14 residues. CDR1 and CDR2 (germline): SGHRS, YFSETQ. Trimming removed 3 bases from V and 4 bases from J, with 14 bases in between.

V usage is TRBV28 and J usage is TRBJ1-2; TRBD1 agrees at 8 bases. This CDR3 has 14 residues. V was pared by 4 bases and J by 4 bases, with 5 bases of the junction left unmatched. Germline CDR1 and CDR2: MDHEN and SYDVKM. The CDR3: CASSSTGESYGYTF. The CDR3 DNA follows: TGTGCCAGCAGTTCGACAGGGGAAAGCTATGGCTACACCTTC.

This clone is a singleton in its sample. The rearrangement links TRBV2 to TRBJ2-7; possible D gene TRBD1, 8 bases. The CDR3 is 13 residues long. Germline CDR1 is SNHLY and CDR2 is FYNNEI. Trimming removed 6 bases at V and 6 bases at J, with 15 bases between. For the CDR3, the DNA is TGTGCCAGCAGACAGGACAGGGAGGGCGAGCAGTACTTC. It encodes CASRQDREGEQYF.

J is TRBJ1-4 and V is TRBV5-1; TRBD1 is a possible D gene (5 bases). V lost 0 bases and J 0 bases, leaving 15 bases between the germline ends. The CDR3 totals 18 residues. Germline V gene sequence: CDR1 SGHRS, CDR2 YFSETQ. The CDR3 bases are TGCGCCAGCAGCTTGGGAGGACACTATCCTGCAACTAATGAAAAACTGTTTTTT. Translated, it gives CASSLGGHYPATNEKLFF. Using reference TRBV5-1 and TRBJ1-4 for the parts outside the CDR3, the full variable domain is KAGVTQTPRYLIKTRGQQVTLSCSPISGHRSVSWYQQTPGQGLQFLFEYFSETQRNKGNFPGRFSGRQFSNSRSEMNVSTLELGDSALYLCASSLGGHYPATNEKLFFGSGTQLSVL.

The rearrangement links TRBV5-1 to TRBJ1-6; no definite D call. The CDR3 has 13 residues. Germline CDR1 and CDR2: SGHRS and YFSETQ. The V end lost 0 bases, the J end lost 13 bases, and 11 bases lay between the germline ends. The CDR3 spells CASSLAQPAPLHF. The DNA of the CDR3 is TGCGCCAGCAGCTTGGCACAGCCAGCCCCCCTCCACTTT.

The V and J genes are TRBV5-1 and TRBJ1-3; a weak D match, TRBD1 (5 bases). The germline V and J ends were trimmed by 1 base and 5 bases, with 16 bases remaining between them. This CDR3 spans 16 amino acids. Germline V gene lookup returns CDR1 SGHRS and CDR2 YFSETQ. The chain's CDR3 is CASSLYQGPSRNTIYF. The CDR3, as DNA: TGCGCCAGCAGCTTGTACCAGGGTCCCTCGAGAAACACCATATATTTT.

V gene TRBV11-2 combines with J gene TRBJ1-4; D perhaps matches TRBD1 (6 bases). The CDR3 loop spans 15 amino acids. Germline values: CDR1 SGHAT, CDR2 FQNNGV. V lost 4 bases, J lost 5 bases, and 14 bases lay in between. CDR3 region: CASSSQRGRNEKLFF. CDR3 DNA sequence: TGTGCCAGCAGCTCCCAAAGGGGGAGAAATGAAAAACTGTTTTTT.

V gene TRBV29-1 combines with J gene TRBJ2-2; D is unresolved. There are 14 residues in the CDR3. V was trimmed by 0 bases and J by 8 bases, leaving 13 bases between them. CDR1 SQVTM and CDR2 ANQGSEA come from the germline V gene. In DNA, the CDR3 is TGCAGCGTTGAAGATCGTACCGAGAAGGGGGAGCTGTTTTTT. It translates to CSVEDRTEKGELFF.

The gene calls are TRBV13 and TRBJ1-3; D is possibly TRBD1 (6 bases). This CDR3 comprises 19 residues. CDR1 is PRHDT and CDR2 is FYEKMQ in the germline V gene (reference sequence). Trimming removed 2 bases at V and 0 bases at J, with 20 bases between. CDR3 DNA: TGTGCCAGCAGCTTATTCAGGGGTCGATCGGGTAGCTCTGGAAACACCATATATTTT. Encoded protein: CASSLFRGRSGSSGNTIYF.

The chain joins TRBV5-1 to TRBJ2-2; D is possibly TRBD1 (5 bases). The CDR3 runs to 15 residues. The V end was cut by 1 base, the J end by 0 bases, with 7 bases between. Germline V gene data show CDR1 as SGHRS and CDR2 as YFSETQ. The CDR3 nucleotides are TGCGCCAGCAGCTTGCGGACAACGAACACCGGGGAGCTGTTTTTT. This codes for CASSLRTTNTGELFF.

The chain has TRBV7-6 and TRBJ2-7; 7 bases are shared with TRBD1. Trimming cost V 5 bases and J 6 bases; bases outside gene matches: 16. CDR1 is SGHVS and CDR2 is FNYEAQ in the germline V gene. This CDR3 spans 16 amino acids. The CDR3 DNA reads TGTGCCAGCAGCCTAACAGGGGAGCTTCGTTCGCGCGAGCAGTACGTC. Amino acid sequence: CASSLTGELRSREQYV.

This clone was seen a few times. V usage is TRBV28 and J usage is TRBJ1-4; D gene ambiguous. Germline CDR1 MDHEN, CDR2 SYDVKM. The germline V and J ends were trimmed by 4 bases and 8 bases, with 11 bases remaining between them. The CDR3 has 13 amino acids. The CDR3 sequence is CASSSQLREKLFF. CDR3 nucleotides: TGTGCCAGCAGTTCACAGCTAAGAGAAAAACTGTTTTTT.

The chain couples TRBV14 to TRBJ1-4; 8 nucleotides line up with TRBD1. The V gene's germline CDR1 is SGHDN and CDR2 FVKESK. The CDR3 runs to 13 residues. The junction had 6 bases not matched to a gene; V was cut back by 0 bases and J by 15 bases. The CDR3: CASSQERTGRMFF. Written as DNA, the CDR3 is TGTGCCAGCAGCCAAGAAAGGACAGGGAGGATGTTTTTT.

V is TRBV19 and J is TRBJ2-5; D possibly corresponds to TRBD2 (6 bases). Germline V gene data show CDR1 as LNHDA and CDR2 as SQIVND (reference sequence). This CDR3 spans 12 amino acids. V was pared by 10 bases and J by 5 bases, with 14 bases between. The CDR3 coding sequence is TGTGCCACCGGGTGGGGGGTTGAGACCCAGTACTTC. Its protein is CATGWGVETQYF.